The clone carrying this TCR beta chain came up once. Its antigen is still unknown. Using constant-segment primers, 5'RACE produced TCR alpha and TCR beta cDNA libraries carrying sample barcodes and UMIs. MiXCR, applied by TCRdb to the 5' RACE reads, yields one record per CDR3 protein. The sample lists roughly 380,000 distinct CDR3 sequences, over 25% seen once, with 13% in the top ten. Trimming shortened V by 4 bases and J by 8 bases, and 8 bases separated the two germline ends. Germline CDR1 and CDR2: MNHEY and SMNVEV (reference sequence). The CDR3 runs to 11 residues. The data stem from a study of T-cell memory formation after mild COVID-19. Study details: Clusters of TCRs were largely donor specific. General observations from the study: Clones which contracted sat mainly in CM and EM if CD4+, and in EMRA if CD8+. Later expanders leaned toward CD4+, whereas clones contracting from day 15 to 85 were balanced CD4/CD8.

Specimen: PBMCs or a T cell subset sorted from them (not recorded which). This TCR came from an adult woman who had mild COVID-19 (a few samples of this study predate the infection). Cell type and time point are not known. J is TRBJ1-1 and V is TRBV27, with no clear D. This chain's CDR3 is CASSSAMEAFF. In DNA, the CDR3 is TGTGCCAGCAGTTCAGCGATGGAAGCTTTCTTT.